This note documents a single T cell receptor beta chain sequence. What it binds is not known. The CDR3 is made up of 17 amino acids. The V gene end was trimmed by 7 bases and the J gene end by 0 bases; junction bases not matched to a gene: 7. CDR1 and CDR2 from the germline V gene are SGHKS and YYEKEE (reference sequence). Construction of the TCRbeta library involved unique molecular identifiers. Each CDR3 protein gets one entry after TCRdb re-called the PCR reads with MiXCR. This table holds under 250,000 distinct CDR3 sequences, approximately 6.9% found once. These data come from a study of T-cell reconstitution after alpha-beta-depleted transplantation in children. Points from the study as a whole: It was reported that alpha-beta T cells came from several hundred expanded graft clones (about two months after transplant).

The material sequenced was PBMCs, taken before TCRalphabeta/CD19-depleted stem cell transplant. This receptor was identified in a boy between 2 and 10 years old with acute lymphoblastic leukemia, due to receive a stem cell transplant. The chain has TRBV5-5 and TRBJ2-6; 10 bases agree with TRBD2. This chain's CDR3 is CASLGTSDHSGANVLTF. In DNA form, the CDR3 reads TGTGCCAGCCTTGGGACTAGCGACCACTCTGGGGCCAACGTCCTGACTTTC. The variable domain in full, completed from reference TRBV5-5 and TRBJ2-6, reads DAGVTQSPTHLIKTRGQQVTLRCSPISGHKSVSWYQQVLGQGPQFIFQYYEKEERGRGNFPDRFSARQFPNYSSELNVNALLLGDSALYLCASLGTSDHSGANVLTFGAGSRLTVL.